Following are 27 T cell receptor beta chains from one sample sequenced in a study of blood T cell repertoires in COVID-19. Sequenced by immunoSEQ multiplex PCR; TCRdb stores in-frame clones only, minus some. The sample consists of about 220,000 clones, 85% of them appearing once. Sequencing was carried out using peripheral blood. The receptors were gathered from a woman in her 70s with COVID-19, enrolled during active disease.

The chain employs TRBV5-1 and TRBJ2-1; 10 nucleotides match TRBD2. The CDR3 length is 17 residues. V lost 1 base, J lost 2 bases, and 6 bases stayed unmatched. From germline, CDR1 is SGHRS and CDR2 YFSETQ. The CDR3: CASSLNLAGGTYNEQFF. CDR3 in DNA: TGCGCCAGCAGCTTGAATTTAGCGGGAGGAACCTACAATGAGCAGTTCTTC.

The gene calls are TRBV19 and TRBJ1-5; 8 positions agree with TRBD1. This CDR3 spans 15 amino acids. The germline V gene has CDR1 LNHDA and CDR2 SQIVND (reference sequence). Trimming removed 1 base from V and 7 bases from J; junction bases left unmatched: 6. The CDR3 bases are TGTGCCAGTAGTATAGGACAGGGGAGTTGGCAGCCCCAGCATTTT. It codes for CASSIGQGSWQPQHF.

A single count supports this clone. J is TRBJ1-2 and V is TRBV5-6; D call uncertain. With 0 bases removed from V and 4 bases from J, the gap between germline ends came to 4 bases. Germline-derived CDR1 and CDR2 are SGHDT and YYEEEE. The CDR3 is made up of 12 amino acids. CDR3 nucleotide sequence: TGTGCCAGCAGCTTGGACAGCTATGGCTACACCTTC. Protein product: CASSLDSYGYTF.

The sample holds one count of this clone. The chain has TRBV15 and TRBJ1-1, with a tentative D call TRBD1 (5 bases). The CDR3 has 16 amino acids. CDR1 and CDR2 (germline): LNHNV, YYDKDF (reference sequence). Trimming removed 1 base at V and 6 bases at J, with 18 bases between. The CDR3 nucleotides read TGTGCCACCAGCAGAGCGGAGGAGGGACTAAGTGCTGAAGCTTTCTTT. Protein product: CATSRAEEGLSAEAFF.

V and J are TRBV6-2 or TRBV6-3 and TRBJ1-1; the D is unclear. The CDR3 covers 12 residues. Trimming removed 4 bases at V and 5 bases at J, with 8 bases between. CDR1 MNHEY and CDR2 SVGEGT come from the germline V gene. The CDR3 here is CASSFEVTEAFF. CDR3 DNA sequence: TGTGCCAGCAGTTTCGAGGTAACTGAAGCTTTCTTT.

The J gene is TRBJ1-5, the V gene TRBV7-2, with a weak D call TRBD1 (5 bases). CDR3 length equals 12 residues. The germline V and J ends were trimmed by 2 bases and 6 bases, with 5 bases remaining between them. Germline V gene lookup returns CDR1 SGHTA and CDR2 FQGNSA. CDR3 coding DNA: TGTGCCAGCAGCTTACAGGGTCAGCCCCAGCATTTT. Translating it yields CASSLQGQPQHF.

This chain links TRBV10-2 with TRBJ2-5, with TRBD1 as a possible D gene (5 bases). The CDR3 runs 15 residues. Germline assignment: CDR1 WSHSY and CDR2 SAAADI. Trimming cost V 4 bases and J 5 bases, with 17 bases left between them. The CDR3 nucleotides are TGCGCCAGCAGTGTACGTGGGGCGGAAACCGAGACCCAGTACTTC. Residues: CASSVRGAETETQYF.

This clone was detected only a few times. J is TRBJ1-5 and V is TRBV7-2; no clear D gene. V lost 3 bases, J lost 4 bases, and 10 bases lay in between. Germline assignment: CDR1 SGHTA and CDR2 FQGNSA. This CDR3 region has 14 residues. In nucleotides, the CDR3 is TGTGCCAGCAGCTTCCAGGACTTTAATCAGCCCCAGCATTTT. Its translation: CASSFQDFNQPQHF.

This clone has just a few counts. V and J are TRBV6-1 and TRBJ2-2, with a tentative D call TRBD1 (6 bases). The CDR3 spans 16 residues. The germline V gene has CDR1 MNHNS and CDR2 SASEGT. V was cut by 0 bases and J by 5 bases, with 13 bases left in between. CDR3: CASSEARTGSTGELFF. The CDR3 coding sequence is TGTGCCAGCAGTGAAGCTCGTACAGGGTCTACCGGGGAGCTGTTTTTT.

J is TRBJ2-7 and V is TRBV11-2; the match to TRBD1 covers 9 bases. Germline CDR1 is SGHAT and CDR2 is FQNNGV. The CDR3 is 13 residues long. The junction had 4 bases not matched to a gene; V was cut back by 5 bases and J by 5 bases. CDR3 sequence: CASSRWTGDEQYF. The CDR3 region has the DNA TGTGCCAGCAGCCGTTGGACAGGGGACGAGCAGTACTTC.

The rearrangement joins TRBV7-2 to TRBJ1-4; no clear D. V lost 5 bases and J lost 0, with 13 bases in between. Germline V gives CDR1 SGHTA, CDR2 FQGNSA. This CDR3 is built from 16 residues. CDR3 residues: CASSLNSRATNEKLFF. For the CDR3, the DNA is TGTGCCAGCAGCCTCAACTCGAGGGCAACTAATGAAAAACTGTTTTTT.

The chain employs TRBV9 and TRBJ1-2; possible D gene TRBD1, 6 bases. The CDR3 has 14 residues. Deletions cut 4 bases from V and 4 bases from J, with 14 bases between. Germline V gene sequence: CDR1 SGDLS, CDR2 YYNGEE. CDR3 DNA: TGTGCCAGCAGCCAACCGGACAGATCCTATGGCTACACCTTC. Its protein is CASSQPDRSYGYTF. Filled out from reference TRBV9 and TRBJ1-2, the complete variable domain reads DSGVTQTPKHLITATGQRVTLRCSPRSGDLSVYWYQQSLDQGLQFLIQYYNGEERAKGNILERFSAQQFPDLHSELNLSSLELGDSALYFCASSQPDRSYGYTFGSGTRLTVV.

This chain uses TRBV5-5 with TRBJ1-6; D unresolved. V lost 0 bases, J lost 9 bases, and 16 bases lay in between. The germline V gene has CDR1 SGHKS and CDR2 YYEKEE (reference sequence). CDR3 length equals 16 residues. DNA for the CDR3: TGTGCCAGCAGCTTGGCCATAAATCAGCCAGGTTCACCCCTCCACTTT. Translation: CASSLAINQPGSPLHF. The whole variable domain, filled in from reference TRBV5-5 and TRBJ1-6, reads DAGVTQSPTHLIKTRGQQVTLRCSPISGHKSVSWYQQVLGQGPQFIFQYYEKEERGRGNFPDRFSARQFPNYSSELNVNALLLGDSALYLCASSLAINQPGSPLHFGNGTRLTVT.

This sequence joins TRBV12-3 or TRBV12-4 and TRBJ1-5; D not certain. The CDR3 is 12 amino acids. V gave up 5 bases and J gave up 7 bases, with 9 bases separating them. CDR3 sequence (DNA): TGTGCCAGCAGTCAGAGGGAGCAGCCCCAGCATTTT. Protein sequence: CASSQREQPQHF.

This clone was observed a handful of times. This sequence joins TRBV7-2 and TRBJ2-7; D gene ambiguous. This CDR3 has 11 residues. Germline loops: CDR1 SGHTA, CDR2 FQGNSA. V was shortened by 5 bases and J by 5 bases, with 7 bases between the two germline ends. The DNA of the CDR3 is TGTGCCAGCAGCCCCCTTGACGAGCAGTACTTC. Protein sequence: CASSPLDEQYF.

The gene calls are TRBV9 and TRBJ1-2; D is unclear. The CDR3 length is 13 residues. V was trimmed by 4 bases and J by 7 bases, leaving 14 bases between them. CDR1 SGDLS and CDR2 YYNGEE come from the germline V gene. Here the CDR3 DNA reads TGTGCCAGCAGCCCTAGTCGTCTTGGTGGCTACACCTTC. Encoded protein: CASSPSRLGGYTF.

The V call is TRBV4-3, the J call TRBJ2-7, with D perhaps TRBD2 (6 bases). CDR1 LGHNA and CDR2 YSLEER come from the germline V gene. V was cut by 0 bases and J by 2 bases, with 17 bases left in between. The CDR3 consists of 17 residues. CDR3 coding DNA: TGCGCCAGCAGCCAAGAACACGGGGGAGGTTACACCTACGAGCAGTACTTC. It translates to CASSQEHGGGYTYEQYF.

This clone came up once. V gene TRBV5-1 combines with J gene TRBJ1-1; D perhaps matches TRBD1 (6 bases). V was clipped by 7 bases and J by 3 bases, with 19 bases between them. Germline lookup yields CDR1 SGHRS and CDR2 YFSETQ. The CDR3 runs to 15 residues. CDR3: CASQQGVNADTEAFF. CDR3 nucleotide sequence: TGCGCCAGCCAACAGGGAGTAAATGCGGACACTGAAGCTTTCTTT.

This clone was seen just once. This rearrangement joins TRBV18 to TRBJ2-7; 9 bases match TRBD1. The CDR3 covers 15 residues. Germline V gene lookup returns CDR1 KGHSH and CDR2 LQKENI. J lost 5 bases, V lost 4 bases, and 9 bases had no gene match. The CDR3 spells CASSRPVQGADEQYF. The CDR3 region has the DNA TGTGCCAGCTCACGACCGGTACAGGGGGCAGACGAGCAGTACTTC.

The chain carries TRBV2 and TRBJ1-2; TRBD1 matches at 9 bases. V shed 6 bases, J shed 7 bases, and the junction held 9 bases outside the gene matches. There are 14 residues in the CDR3. Per the germline V gene, CDR1 is SNHLY and CDR2 is FYNNEI. The CDR3 is CASRLDRGTFGYTF. DNA of the CDR3: TGTGCCAGCAGATTGGACAGGGGTACTTTTGGCTACACCTTC.

This clone was counted a single time. The same CDR3 arises from other DNA sequences in this sample as well. The chain couples TRBV6-5 to TRBJ2-2; a weak D match, TRBD2 (6 bases). V lost 5 bases and J lost 5, with 6 bases in between. Germline loops: CDR1 MNHEY, CDR2 SVGAGI. This CDR3 is 12 amino acids long. This chain's CDR3 is CASSRETGELFF. The CDR3 DNA reads TGTGCCAGCAGTCGGGAGACCGGGGAGCTGTTTTTT.

The CDR3 sequence: CASSETSGTAYEQYF. The CDR3 bases are TGTGCCAGCTCGGAGACTAGCGGGACCGCCTACGAGCAGTACTTC. The chain couples TRBV18 to TRBJ2-7; 11 nucleotides agree with TRBD2. V lost 6 bases and J lost 2; bases outside the gene matches: 6. The CDR3 is 15 residues long. Germline V gene data show CDR1 as KGHSH and CDR2 as LQKENI. The full variable domain, its missing parts supplied by reference TRBV18 and TRBJ2-7, is NAGVMQNPRHLVRRRGQEARLRCSPMKGHSHVYWYRQLPEEGLKFMVYLQKENIIDESGMPKERFSAEFPKEGPSILRIQQVVRGDSAAYFCASSETSGTAYEQYFGPGTRLTVT.

J is TRBJ2-7 and V is TRBV12-3 or TRBV12-4; D is ambiguous. The CDR3 consists of 12 residues. Between the trimmed V and J ends, which lost 6 bases and 5 bases, there was a span of 11 bases. The CDR3 bases are TGTGCCAGCAGCGAGAGGAGCCACGAGCAGTACTTC. This encodes CASSERSHEQYF.

This clone came up a few times. This sample includes further DNA sequences coding for the same CDR3. V and J are TRBV2 and TRBJ1-2, with D tentatively TRBD1 (5 bases). Trimming stripped 6 bases from V and 1 base from J, with 9 bases between. Germline V gene data show CDR1 as SNHLY and CDR2 as FYNNEI. CDR3 length: 13 residues. The CDR3 nucleotides are TGTGCCAGCAGGGGGCAGGGTAACTATGGCTACACCTTC. This sequence encodes CASRGQGNYGYTF.

Concerning this clone: A read error may account for a junction end that differs from germline. The chain combines TRBV5-1 with TRBJ2-7; 7 nucleotides match TRBD2. Germline V gene data show CDR1 as SGHRS and CDR2 as YFSETQ. The CDR3 consists of 14 residues. CDR3 in amino acids: CASSWVSGSYEQYF. The CDR3 nucleotides read TGCGCCAGCAGCTGGGTTAGCGGGTCCTATGAGCAGTACTTC.

This clone was recorded once. The chain joins TRBV6-2 or TRBV6-3 to TRBJ1-2; D gene unclear. This CDR3 has 14 amino acids. Germline-derived CDR1 and CDR2 are MNHEY and SVGEGT. V was trimmed by 0 bases and J by 6 bases, leaving 11 bases between them. This CDR3 reads CASSYSARYNGYTF. In DNA form, the CDR3 reads TGTGCCAGCAGTTACTCGGCCCGATACAATGGCTACACCTTC.

The CDR3 DNA reads TGTGCCAGCAGCCCCATGCTCCCAGACAGTGGCTATGGCTACACCTTC. This sequence encodes CASSPMLPDSGYGYTF. The V and J genes are TRBV5-4 and TRBJ1-2; weak D call: TRBD1 (5 bases). This CDR3 contains 16 residues. Trimming left V 4 bases short and J 4 bases short, with 20 bases between. Germline V lookup: CDR1 SGHNT, CDR2 YYREEE (reference sequence).